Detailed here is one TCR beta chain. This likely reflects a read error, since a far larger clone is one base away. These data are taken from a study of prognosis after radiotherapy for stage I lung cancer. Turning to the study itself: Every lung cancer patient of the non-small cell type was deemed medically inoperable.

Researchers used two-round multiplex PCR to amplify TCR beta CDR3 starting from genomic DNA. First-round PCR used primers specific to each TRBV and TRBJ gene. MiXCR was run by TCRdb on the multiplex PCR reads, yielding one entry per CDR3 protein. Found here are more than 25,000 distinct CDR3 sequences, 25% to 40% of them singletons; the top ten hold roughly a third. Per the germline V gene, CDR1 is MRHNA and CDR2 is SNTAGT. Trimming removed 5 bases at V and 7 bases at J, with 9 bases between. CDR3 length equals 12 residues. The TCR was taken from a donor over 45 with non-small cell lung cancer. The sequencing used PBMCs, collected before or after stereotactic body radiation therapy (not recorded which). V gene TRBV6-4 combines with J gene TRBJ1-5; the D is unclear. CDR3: CASSWSGQPQHF. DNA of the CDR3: TGTGCCAGCAGTTGGAGTGGACAGCCCCAGCATTTT.